The 23 T cell receptor beta chains below all came from one sample that was sequenced in a study of T cell clonality in common variable immunodeficiency. Their specific antigens are unknown. General study points: Common variable immunodeficiency TCR beta sequences reportedly had fewer deletions and N-nucleotide insertions.

TCRdb's copy holds only in-frame clones and misses some; the assay was immunoSEQ multiplex PCR. Listed for the sample are some 14,000 clones, none seen a single time. Sequencing input: peripheral blood mononuclear cells. The receptors stem from a human donor with common variable immunodeficiency.

This clone was detected only a few times. The junction shows a germline mismatch at one end, possibly a read error. Coverage ceases 3 residues before the CDR3 finishes, and the germline J gene fills in the end. This sequence joins TRBV7-7 and TRBJ2-5, with 9 positions matching TRBD2. This CDR3 has 15 residues. The V gene's germline CDR1 is SSHAT and CDR2 FNYEAQ (reference sequence). The CDR3 protein is CASSLVAGAGETQYF. CDR3 DNA (partial): TGTGCTAGCAGCCTGGTAGCGGGGGCGGGGGAGACC.

Worth noting for this clone: The read stops 3 residues short of the end of the CDR3; the missing end is completed from the germline J gene. The chain is built from TRBV19 and TRBJ2-5; 11 bases agree with TRBD2. This CDR3 has 14 residues. V was clipped by 6 bases and J by 3 bases; unmatched bases: 3. The germline V gene has CDR1 LNHDA and CDR2 SQIVND (reference sequence). CDR3 residues: CASRLAGDKETQYF. The covered CDR3 bases are TGTGCCAGTAGACTAGCGGGGGACAAAGAGACC.

This clone was seen only a few times. The read comes to an end 3 residues before the CDR3 does, leaving the germline J gene to fill in the end. The genes are TRBV7-9 and TRBJ2-5; 7 bases agree with TRBD2. Germline V gene lookup returns CDR1 SEHNR and CDR2 FQNEAQ (reference sequence). The ends lost 5 bases at V and 4 bases at J; junction bases unmatched: 4. CDR3 length: 13 amino acids. CDR3 protein: CASSPGRGETQYF. Partial CDR3 DNA: TGTGCCAGCAGCCCAGGGAGGGGAGAGACC.

This clone was counted a few times. CDR3 residues: CASSSLSGGFTDTQYF. Incomplete CDR3 DNA: TGTGCCAGCTCATCCCTTAGCGGGGGGTTCACAGATACG. The chain recombines TRBV18 with TRBJ2-3; TRBD2 matches at 10 bases. The CDR3 extends 3 residues past the end of the read, so its final part is completed from the germline J gene. Looked up from germline, CDR1 is KGHSH and CDR2 is LQKENI. After removal of 5 bases from V and 2 bases from J, the junction contained 7 bases not matched to a gene. CDR3 length equals 16 residues. Based on the CDR3 plus reference TRBV18 and TRBJ2-3, the full variable domain is NAGVMQNPRHLVRRRGQEARLRCSPMKGHSHVYWYRQLPEEGLKFMVYLQKENIIDESGMPKERFSAEFPKEGPSILRIQQVVRGDSAAYFCASSSLSGGFTDTQYFGPGTRLTVL.

In this sample, this clone turned up a few times. The read stops 3 residues short of the end of the CDR3; the missing end is completed from the germline J gene. The J gene is TRBJ2-5, the V gene TRBV5-1; 9 nucleotides match TRBD1. Germline V gene sequence: CDR1 SGHRS, CDR2 YFSETQ. This CDR3 is 13 amino acids long. The ends lost 4 bases at V and 5 bases at J; junction bases unmatched: 3. The sequenced CDR3 bases are TGCGCCAGCAGCCCCGGACAGGGGGAGACC. It is translated as CASSPGQGET. The whole CDR3 is CASSPGQGETQYF.

The table lists this clone with a few counts. Read sequence stops 3 residues before the CDR3 end, and the germline J gene provides the missing end. V usage is TRBV20-1 and J usage is TRBJ1-6; maybe TRBD1 (6 bases). The V and J ends lost 2 bases and 1 base respectively, with 12 bases between them. The CDR3 totals 16 residues. Germline values: CDR1 DFQATT, CDR2 SNEGSKA (reference sequence). CDR3: CSARLIQGSYNSPLHF. Incomplete CDR3 DNA: TGCAGTGCTAGACTCATACAGGGATCCTATAATTCACCC.

In this sample, this clone turned up a few times. The CDR3 extends 3 residues past the end of the read, so its final part is completed from the germline J gene. This chain connects TRBV19 to TRBJ2-2; 11 bases line up with TRBD2. V shed 5 bases, J shed 5 bases, and the junction held 10 bases outside the gene matches. The germline CDR1 and CDR2 sequences are LNHDA and SQIVND (reference sequence). This CDR3 spans 17 amino acids. CDR3 DNA, as far as it was read: TGTGCCAGTAGTCTGGACGCTAGCGGGGGGAGAACCGGGGAG. This encodes CASSLDASGGRTGE. The full CDR3 protein reads CASSLDASGGRTGELFF.

Note on this clone: The read halts 3 residues ahead of the CDR3 end, with the missing end drawn from the germline J gene. This chain uses TRBV7-9 with TRBJ1-5; 9 nucleotides align to TRBD1. The V gene's germline CDR1 is SEHNR and CDR2 FQNEAQ (reference sequence). The V segment lost 4 bases and the J segment 6 bases; nucleotides outside the gene matches: 4. The CDR3 length is 14 residues. CDR3 loop: CASSSGTGSQPQHF. The CDR3 bases that were read are TGTGCCAGCAGCTCCGGGACAGGGTCTCAGCCC.

Concerning this clone itself: The read ends 3 residues early relative to the CDR3; the germline J gene fills the gap. The V gene is TRBV19, the J gene TRBJ2-3, with 12 bases that match TRBD1. Germline CDR1 LNHDA, CDR2 SQIVND (reference sequence). This CDR3 has 15 residues. This chain's CDR3 is CASSIAGTGGPAQYF. The covered CDR3 bases are TGTGCCAGTAGTATCGCCGGGACAGGGGGCCCTGCG.

This clone was counted only a few times. The read falls 3 residues short of the CDR3 end, and the missing part is taken from the germline J gene. This rearrangement joins TRBV19 to TRBJ2-2; TRBD2 aligns across 9 bases. Germline loops: CDR1 LNHDA, CDR2 SQIVND (reference sequence). The junction had 14 bases not matched to a gene; V was cut back by 0 bases and J by 3 bases. There are 20 residues in the CDR3. CDR3: CASSIDPIGLAGAYTGELFF. Incomplete CDR3 DNA: TGTGCCAGTAGTATAGATCCGATTGGGTTAGCGGGGGCATACACCGGGGAG.

This clone was recorded many times. The read falls 3 residues short of the CDR3 end, and the missing part is taken from the germline J gene. The rearrangement links TRBV7-8 to TRBJ1-2; D might be TRBD1 (6 bases). The germline gives CDR1 SGHVS, CDR2 FQNEAQ. The CDR3 covers 15 residues. The part of the CDR3 DNA that was read is TGTGCCAGCAGCTTAGCGATATCCAGGGGTGCCGGC. Amino acids: CASSLAISRGAG. The whole CDR3 protein reads CASSLAISRGAGYTF.

This clone came up a few times. The observed sequence ends 3 residues before the CDR3 terminus, with the missing tail filled in from the germline J gene. The chain recombines TRBV19 with TRBJ1-5, with D possibly matching TRBD1 (6 bases). CDR3 length: 13 amino acids. Deletions cut 5 bases from V and 7 bases from J, with 12 bases between. Germline V CDR1 and CDR2: LNHDA, SQIVND (reference sequence). Incomplete CDR3 DNA: TGTGCCAGTAGTCCAGGACAGCAACAGCCC. It specifies CASSPGQQQP. The CDR3 reads in full as CASSPGQQQPQHF.

This clone came up a few times. The CDR3 end falls 3 residues outside the read, so it is completed with the germline J gene. The chain couples TRBV19 to TRBJ2-5, with 8 bases aligning to TRBD1. Germline values: CDR1 LNHDA, CDR2 SQIVND (reference sequence). J lost 1 base, V lost 3 bases, and 10 bases had no gene match. The CDR3 loop spans 17 amino acids. CDR3 DNA, as far as it was read: TGTGCCAGTAGTATTGGGGCCCGGACAGGGATCCAAGAGACC. It translates to CASSIGARTGIQET. The whole CDR3 region reads CASSIGARTGIQETQYF.

This clone was counted between two and nine times. The CDR3 sequence: CASSRDVNRATNEKLFF. CDR3 bases read: TGTGCCAGCTCACGAGATGTTAACAGGGCGACTAATGAAAAA. The chain recombines TRBV18 with TRBJ1-4, with D possibly TRBD1 on 6 matching bases. The read is 3 residues too short to cover the CDR3 end, so that end is filled in from the germline J gene. The CDR3 has 17 residues. CDR1 and CDR2 (germline): KGHSH, LQKENI. V was cut by 4 bases and J by 2 bases, with 17 bases left in between.

This clone was observed a few times. The observed sequence ends 3 residues before the CDR3 terminus, with the missing tail filled in from the germline J gene. This chain connects TRBV30 to TRBJ1-3; 7 nucleotides align to TRBD1. This CDR3 spans 13 amino acids. Losses at the gene ends were 8 bases for V and 0 bases for J; bases not matched to a gene: 4. Germline-derived CDR1 and CDR2 are GTSNPN and SVGIG (reference sequence). The sequenced part of the CDR3 DNA is TGTGCCAGAGGGACAGACTCTGGAAACACC. Protein sequence: CARGTDSGNT. The entire CDR3 is CARGTDSGNTIYF.

As regards this clone: The read ends 3 residues before the CDR3 terminus; that terminus is restored from the germline J gene. This chain connects TRBV7-2 to TRBJ2-3; possibly TRBD2 for D (7 bases). Germline lookup yields CDR1 SGHTA and CDR2 FQGNSA. The CDR3 sequence is 15 residues long. V lost 5 bases and J lost 3, with 15 bases in between. CDR3 DNA (partial): TGTGCCAGCAGCCGAAGGGGGGGTGGGACAGATACG. This translates into CASSRRGGGTDT. The whole CDR3 protein reads CASSRRGGGTDTQYF.

This clone has only a few counts. From the germline J gene comes the end of the CDR3, since the read stops 3 residues before it. The chain employs TRBV18 and TRBJ1-2, with D perhaps TRBD1 (5 bases). CDR3 size: 16 residues. CDR1 and CDR2 (germline): KGHSH, LQKENI. Trimming left V 2 bases short and J 1 base short, with 14 bases between. The covered CDR3 bases are TGTGCCAGCTCACCAGGGACTATACGGCTTAACTATGGC. Translation gives CASSPGTIRLNYG. From start to end, the CDR3 is CASSPGTIRLNYGYTF.

Concerning this clone: The DNA ends 3 residues before the CDR3 does, and the rest of the CDR3 is filled in from the germline J gene. This chain uses TRBV18 with TRBJ2-4; D perhaps matches TRBD1 (5 bases). The CDR3 sequence is 14 residues long. Per the germline V gene, CDR1 is KGHSH and CDR2 is LQKENI. Deletions cut 6 bases from V and 5 bases from J, with 14 bases between. The CDR3 bases that were read are TGTGCCAGCTCGACCAGACAGAGTCAAAACATT. Translating it yields CASSTRQSQNI. The complete CDR3 sequence is CASSTRQSQNIQYF.

A note on this clone: Sequencing ends 3 residues short of the CDR3 end; the germline J gene provides the rest. The rearrangement links TRBV19 to TRBJ2-7, with TRBD2 matching 8 bases. Trimming took 3 bases from V and 2 from J; bases not matched to a gene: 9. Looked up from germline, CDR1 is LNHDA and CDR2 is SQIVND (reference sequence). This CDR3 spans 16 amino acids. The sequenced CDR3 bases are TGTGCCAGTAGTATGAAGTCGGGGGGGGTCCCCTACGAG. Encoded protein: CASSMKSGGVPYE. The full CDR3 reads CASSMKSGGVPYEQYF.

Partial CDR3 DNA: TGTGCCTGGAGTTACATCGGGGGGGAAACCGGGGAG. It yields the protein CAWSYIGGETGE. The full CDR3 is CAWSYIGGETGELFF. The chain recombines TRBV30 with TRBJ2-2; TRBD2 aligns across 8 bases. The read terminates 3 residues before the CDR3 end, so the remaining end is supplied by the germline J gene. The CDR3 totals 15 residues. Germline CDR1 reads GTSNPN; CDR2 reads SVGIG (reference sequence). V lost 2 bases and J lost 5; bases outside the gene matches: 7.

In regard to this clone: The CDR3 is cut off 3 residues early in the read; its end comes from the germline J gene. This chain joins TRBV19 and TRBJ2-7; D might be TRBD1 (6 bases). Germline loops: CDR1 LNHDA, CDR2 SQIVND (reference sequence). This CDR3 comprises 15 residues. Deletions cut 3 bases from V and 3 bases from J, with 15 bases between. CDR3 sequence: CASSILSGAVYEQYF. The CDR3 DNA, read in part, is TGTGCCAGTAGTATCTTATCAGGGGCCGTCTACGAG.

This clone was seen a handful of times. The CDR3 end falls 3 residues outside the read, so it is completed with the germline J gene. The V gene is TRBV18, the J gene TRBJ2-6; weak D call: TRBD1 (5 bases). V dropped 5 bases and J dropped 0 bases, with 8 bases sitting between them. The germline CDR1 and CDR2 sequences are KGHSH and LQKENI. CDR3 length: 15 amino acids. Partial CDR3 DNA: TGTGCCAGCTCAATAGGGGTCTCTGGGGCCAACGTC. Translated, it gives CASSIGVSGANV. The whole CDR3 is CASSIGVSGANVLTF.

This clone occurred a few times. CDR3 amino acids: CASSMAWTGLAYEQYF. CDR3 bases read: TGTGCCAGTAGTATGGCCTGGACAGGGTTAGCCTACGAG. The chain employs TRBV19 and TRBJ2-7, with 8 bases identical to TRBD1. Coverage ceases 3 residues before the CDR3 finishes, and the germline J gene fills in the end. The V gene's germline CDR1 is LNHDA and CDR2 SQIVND (reference sequence). Trimming took 3 bases from V and 2 from J; bases not matched to a gene: 9. The CDR3 is 16 amino acids.